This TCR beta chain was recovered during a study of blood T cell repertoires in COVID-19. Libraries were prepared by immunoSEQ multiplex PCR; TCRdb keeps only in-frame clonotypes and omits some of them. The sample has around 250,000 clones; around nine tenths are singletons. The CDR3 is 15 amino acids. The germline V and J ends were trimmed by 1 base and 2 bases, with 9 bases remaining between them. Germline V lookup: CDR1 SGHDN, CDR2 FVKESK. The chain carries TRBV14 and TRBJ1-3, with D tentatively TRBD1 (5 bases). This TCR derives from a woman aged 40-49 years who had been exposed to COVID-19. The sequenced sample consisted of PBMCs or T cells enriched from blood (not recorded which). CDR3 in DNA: TGTGCCAGCAGCCAAGGCAGGGTCGCTGGAAACACCATATATTTT. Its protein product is CASSQGRVAGNTIYF.